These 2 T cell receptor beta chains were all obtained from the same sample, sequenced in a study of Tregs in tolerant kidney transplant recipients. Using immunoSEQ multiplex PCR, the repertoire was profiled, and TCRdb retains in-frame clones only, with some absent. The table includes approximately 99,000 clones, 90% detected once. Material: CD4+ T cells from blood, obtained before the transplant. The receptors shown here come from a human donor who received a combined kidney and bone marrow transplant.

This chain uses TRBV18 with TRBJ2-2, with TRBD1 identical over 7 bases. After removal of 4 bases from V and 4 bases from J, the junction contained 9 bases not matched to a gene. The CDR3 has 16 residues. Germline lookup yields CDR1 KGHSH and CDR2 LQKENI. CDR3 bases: TGTGCCAGCTCACGGGGGAGACAGGGATTCACCGGGGAGCTGTTTTTT. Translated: CASSRGRQGFTGELFF.

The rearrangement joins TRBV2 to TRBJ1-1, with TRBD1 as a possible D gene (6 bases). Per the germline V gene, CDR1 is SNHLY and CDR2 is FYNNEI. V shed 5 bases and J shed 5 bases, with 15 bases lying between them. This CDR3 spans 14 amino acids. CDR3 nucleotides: TGTGCCAGCAGTCGGGACATGCGGGGGACTGAAGCTTTCTTT. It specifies CASSRDMRGTEAFF.